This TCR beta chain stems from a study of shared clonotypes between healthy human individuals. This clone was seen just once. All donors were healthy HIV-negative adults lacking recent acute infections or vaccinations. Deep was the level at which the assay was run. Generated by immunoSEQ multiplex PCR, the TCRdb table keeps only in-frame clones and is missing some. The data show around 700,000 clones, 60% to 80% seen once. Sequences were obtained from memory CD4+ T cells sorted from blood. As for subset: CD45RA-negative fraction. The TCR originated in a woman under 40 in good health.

DNA for the CDR3: TGTGCCAGCAGCTTAGGCATCGGACAGGCGGGCGGCAAAAACATTCAGTACTTC. This codes for CASSLGIGQAGGKNIQYF. V is TRBV5-4 and J is TRBJ2-4; 7 bases are shared with TRBD1. Germline CDR1 reads SGHNT; CDR2 reads YYREEE (reference sequence). This CDR3 is built from 18 residues. The V gene end was trimmed by 2 bases and the J gene end by 3 bases; junction bases not matched to a gene: 14.